The 20 T cell receptor beta chains below come from one sample, sequenced in a study of CD8 T cells in Susac syndrome. RNA was extracted with the RNeasy kit, and a quantity of about 0.45 to 1 ug was reverse transcribed using random hexamers. TCRdb ran MiXCR on the immunoSEQ multiplex PCR reads and lists one entry per CDR3 protein. The table lists under 150,000 distinct CDR3 sequences, approximately 96% of them singletons. The sample consisted of CD4+ T cells from PBMCs. Receptor source: a human donor with Susac syndrome.

This chain joins TRBV5-1 and TRBJ1-1, with D possibly being TRBD1 (5 bases). CDR1 is SGHRS, CDR2 YFSETQ, per germline. The V gene lost 3 bases and the J gene lost 2 bases, with 14 bases spanning the gap. This CDR3 has 15 residues. The CDR3, as DNA: TGCGCCAGCAGCTACGACCCCGGGGGAAACACTGAAGCTTTCTTT. The encoded protein is CASSYDPGGNTEAFF.

The V and J genes are TRBV29-1 and TRBJ2-5; no reliable D call. V lost 0 bases, J lost 4 bases, and 6 bases lay in between. The germline V gene encodes CDR1 SQVTM and CDR2 ANQGSEA. The CDR3 totals 12 residues. This chain's CDR3 is CSVEDMGETQYF. In nucleotides, the CDR3 is TGCAGCGTTGAAGATATGGGAGAGACCCAGTACTTC.

The chain couples TRBV25-1 to TRBJ1-3, with TRBD1 identical over 7 bases. The germline gives CDR1 MGHDK, CDR2 SYGVNS. This CDR3 is 17 amino acids long. V was pared by 1 base and J by 1 base, with 7 bases of the junction left unmatched. The CDR3 DNA reads as TGTGCCAGCAGTGAATGGGCCCTGACAGGGTCTGGAAACACCATATATTTT. Its protein is CASSEWALTGSGNTIYF. Filled out from reference TRBV25-1 and TRBJ1-3, the complete variable domain reads EADIYQTPRYLVIGTGKKITLECSQTMGHDKMYWYQQDPGMELHLIHYSYGVNSTEKGDLSSESTVSRIRTEHFPLTLESARPSHTSQYLCASSEWALTGSGNTIYFGEGSWLTVV.

CDR3 nucleotide sequence: TGTGCCAGCAGTCGGGGACATGAACAGCCCCAGCATTTT. Its translation: CASSRGHEQPQHF. The chain recombines TRBV6-5 with TRBJ1-5; tentative D call: TRBD1 (6 bases). The CDR3 runs 13 residues. Between the trimmed V and J ends, which lost 5 bases and 7 bases, there was a span of 12 bases. CDR1 and CDR2 (germline): MNHEY, SVGAGI.

The CDR3: CASSPGQGRREQYF. CDR3 sequence (DNA): TGTGCCAGCAGTCCGGGACAGGGTCGACGGGAGCAGTACTTC. This chain links TRBV28 with TRBJ2-7; TRBD1 matches 9 bases. The ends lost 5 bases at V and 7 bases at J; junction bases unmatched: 9. CDR1 and CDR2 (germline): MDHEN, SYDVKM. The length of the CDR3 is 14 residues.

The table lists this clonotype with a count of one. The chain is built from TRBV5-1 and TRBJ1-2; the match to TRBD1 covers 7 bases. Trimming took 1 base from V and 0 from J; bases not matched to a gene: 6. The CDR3 is made up of 16 amino acids. CDR1 and CDR2 from the germline V gene are SGHRS and YFSETQ. This chain's CDR3 is CASSLSSGGTNYGYTF. CDR3 nucleotides: TGCGCCAGCAGCTTGTCGTCAGGGGGGACTAACTATGGCTACACCTTC.

This rearrangement joins TRBV20-1 to TRBJ2-5; D gene ambiguous. The CDR3 is 12 amino acids. The V gene's germline CDR1 is DFQATT and CDR2 SNEGSKA (reference sequence). V was clipped by 5 bases and J by 2 bases, with 9 bases between them. The CDR3 spells CSAGTVQETQYF. In nucleotides, the CDR3 is TGCAGTGCTGGTACAGTACAAGAGACCCAGTACTTC.

The chain joins TRBV2 to TRBJ1-2, with 8 bases aligning to TRBD1. J was trimmed by 3 bases and V by 8 bases; bases with no gene match: 8. This CDR3 is 14 amino acids long. From germline, CDR1 is SNHLY and CDR2 FYNNEI. CDR3 residues: CASRRDRSDYGYTF. CDR3 bases: TGTGCCAGCCGCCGGGACAGGAGTGACTATGGCTACACCTTC.

The V gene is TRBV12-3 or TRBV12-4, the J gene TRBJ1-5; 7 positions agree with TRBD1. Trimming at V came to 8 bases and at J to 4 bases, leaving 11 bases not matched to a gene. CDR3 length: 15 amino acids. The CDR3 DNA reads TGTGCCAGCCCCCCCCGGGACAGTAAGAATCAGCCCCAGCATTTT. Protein sequence: CASPPRDSKNQPQHF.

The J gene is TRBJ2-7, the V gene TRBV28; 7 nucleotides align to TRBD2. The CDR3 covers 13 residues. The J segment lost 3 bases and the V segment lost 3 bases, leaving 2 bases of the junction unmatched. Germline CDR1 MDHEN, CDR2 SYDVKM. The CDR3 reads CASSLGGNYEQYF. The CDR3 DNA reads as TGTGCCAGCAGTTTGGGGGGGAACTACGAGCAGTACTTC.

The V call is TRBV18, the J call TRBJ2-3; a possible D gene is TRBD2 (7 bases). CDR1 is KGHSH, CDR2 LQKENI, per germline. The CDR3 extends over 16 amino acids. With 3 bases removed from V and 6 bases from J, the gap between germline ends came to 19 bases. CDR3 in DNA: TGTGCCAGCTCACCTAATGACCGGGGGGCCTGGGATACGCAGTATTTT. This codes for CASSPNDRGAWDTQYF.

This chain connects TRBV12-3 or TRBV12-4 to TRBJ2-5; possibly TRBD2 for D (6 bases). The CDR3 sequence is 15 residues long. V lost 5 bases and J 5 bases, leaving 18 bases between the germline ends. The CDR3 is CASSLNSGVSETQYF. In DNA, the CDR3 is TGTGCCAGCAGTCTCAACTCGGGGGTTAGCGAGACCCAGTACTTC.

The chain links TRBV4-1 to TRBJ2-7, with D hard to call. The CDR3 consists of 14 residues. Between the trimmed V and J ends, which lost 1 base and 0 bases, there was a span of 7 bases. Looked up from germline, CDR1 is MGHRA and CDR2 is YSYEKL. Written as DNA, the CDR3 is TGCGCCAGCAGCCAAGGCCAGGTCTCCTACGAGCAGTACTTC. Translation gives CASSQGQVSYEQYF.

The chain couples TRBV11-2 to TRBJ1-1, with 9 bases aligning to TRBD1. With V trimmed by 4 bases and J by 6 bases, 3 bases remained unmatched. The CDR3 loop spans 13 amino acids. Germline values: CDR1 SGHAT, CDR2 FQNNGV. The chain's CDR3 is CASSSTGGAEAFF. The DNA for the CDR3 is TGTGCCAGCAGCTCGACAGGGGGGGCTGAAGCTTTCTTT.

The rearrangement uses TRBV29-1 and TRBJ2-3; D is uncertain. This CDR3 comprises 11 residues. The germline gives CDR1 SQVTM, CDR2 ANQGSEA. Between the trimmed V and J ends, which lost 7 bases and 7 bases, there was a span of 12 bases. The chain's CDR3 is CSATLMNTQYF. CDR3 nucleotide sequence: TGCAGCGCAACACTCATGAATACGCAGTATTTT.

This chain joins TRBV29-1 and TRBJ1-2; unclear D gene. The V and J ends lost 4 bases and 1 base respectively, with 16 bases between them. Per germline, CDR1 SQVTM and CDR2 ANQGSEA. The CDR3 is made up of 15 amino acids. The CDR3 region is CSVVRSSTFNYGYTF. CDR3 DNA: TGCAGCGTTGTAAGATCTTCGACCTTTAACTATGGCTACACCTTC.

This sequence joins TRBV11-2 and TRBJ2-4; a possible D gene is TRBD1 (6 bases). The CDR3 is 15 residues long. Between the trimmed V and J ends, which lost 5 bases and 2 bases, there was a span of 13 bases. Germline values: CDR1 SGHAT, CDR2 FQNNGV. The chain's CDR3 is CASSPVRGPKNIQYF. CDR3 DNA: TGTGCCAGCAGCCCGGTCAGGGGCCCCAAAAACATTCAGTACTTC.

This chain uses TRBV20-1 with TRBJ2-3; 7 positions agree with TRBD2. Trimming removed 3 bases from V and 2 bases from J; junction bases left unmatched: 5. The CDR3 contains 14 residues. In germline, CDR1 is DFQATT, CDR2 SNEGSKA (reference sequence). The CDR3 here is CSARVGTTTDTQYF. The DNA for the CDR3 is TGCAGTGCTAGGGTTGGGACTACCACAGATACGCAGTATTTT.

CDR3 in DNA: TGTGCCAGCAGCTTGGAGGCGGGGGAGCGGGAGCTGTTTTTT. It encodes CASSLEAGERELFF. The chain is built from TRBV7-2 and TRBJ2-2; 7 bases are a match to TRBD2. The J segment lost 9 bases and the V segment lost 3 bases, leaving 7 bases of the junction unmatched. This CDR3 has 14 residues. Germline lookup yields CDR1 SGHTA and CDR2 FQGNSA.

The genes are TRBV12-3 or TRBV12-4 and TRBJ1-3; D may be TRBD1 (5 bases). Trimming stripped 2 bases from V and 11 bases from J, with 13 bases between. The CDR3 has 13 residues. This CDR3 is CASSLQGTRAIYF. CDR3 sequence (DNA): TGTGCCAGCAGTTTACAGGGTACAAGGGCCATATATTTT.